The sequence of this T cell receptor beta chain was determined in a study of T cells after yellow fever vaccination. V was pared by 1 base and J by 5 bases, with 4 bases of the junction left unmatched. The CDR3 loop spans 15 amino acids. Germline V lookup: CDR1 MNHNS, CDR2 SASEGT. TCRdb ran MiXCR on the 5' RACE reads and lists one entry per CDR3 protein. The data hold tens of thousands of distinct CDR3 sequences, with 7.3% observed a single time. This clonotype showed up just a few times. Its antigen is currently unknown. Study-level results: Compared with primary, the secondary response was weaker and peaked at day 5, not 15. Most primary-vaccination clones recurred post-booster (approximately 95% CD4, around 88% CD8).

The sequencing used CD8+ T cells sorted from PBMCs, collected less than 11 days after the first yellow fever vaccination. The chain carries TRBV6-1 and TRBJ2-1, with TRBD1 identical over 8 bases. The source is a young man who received the YFV17D yellow fever vaccine. CDR3: CASSEGTGSNNEQFF. CDR3 nucleotides: TGTGCCAGCAGTGAAGGGACAGGGAGCAACAATGAGCAGTTCTTC.